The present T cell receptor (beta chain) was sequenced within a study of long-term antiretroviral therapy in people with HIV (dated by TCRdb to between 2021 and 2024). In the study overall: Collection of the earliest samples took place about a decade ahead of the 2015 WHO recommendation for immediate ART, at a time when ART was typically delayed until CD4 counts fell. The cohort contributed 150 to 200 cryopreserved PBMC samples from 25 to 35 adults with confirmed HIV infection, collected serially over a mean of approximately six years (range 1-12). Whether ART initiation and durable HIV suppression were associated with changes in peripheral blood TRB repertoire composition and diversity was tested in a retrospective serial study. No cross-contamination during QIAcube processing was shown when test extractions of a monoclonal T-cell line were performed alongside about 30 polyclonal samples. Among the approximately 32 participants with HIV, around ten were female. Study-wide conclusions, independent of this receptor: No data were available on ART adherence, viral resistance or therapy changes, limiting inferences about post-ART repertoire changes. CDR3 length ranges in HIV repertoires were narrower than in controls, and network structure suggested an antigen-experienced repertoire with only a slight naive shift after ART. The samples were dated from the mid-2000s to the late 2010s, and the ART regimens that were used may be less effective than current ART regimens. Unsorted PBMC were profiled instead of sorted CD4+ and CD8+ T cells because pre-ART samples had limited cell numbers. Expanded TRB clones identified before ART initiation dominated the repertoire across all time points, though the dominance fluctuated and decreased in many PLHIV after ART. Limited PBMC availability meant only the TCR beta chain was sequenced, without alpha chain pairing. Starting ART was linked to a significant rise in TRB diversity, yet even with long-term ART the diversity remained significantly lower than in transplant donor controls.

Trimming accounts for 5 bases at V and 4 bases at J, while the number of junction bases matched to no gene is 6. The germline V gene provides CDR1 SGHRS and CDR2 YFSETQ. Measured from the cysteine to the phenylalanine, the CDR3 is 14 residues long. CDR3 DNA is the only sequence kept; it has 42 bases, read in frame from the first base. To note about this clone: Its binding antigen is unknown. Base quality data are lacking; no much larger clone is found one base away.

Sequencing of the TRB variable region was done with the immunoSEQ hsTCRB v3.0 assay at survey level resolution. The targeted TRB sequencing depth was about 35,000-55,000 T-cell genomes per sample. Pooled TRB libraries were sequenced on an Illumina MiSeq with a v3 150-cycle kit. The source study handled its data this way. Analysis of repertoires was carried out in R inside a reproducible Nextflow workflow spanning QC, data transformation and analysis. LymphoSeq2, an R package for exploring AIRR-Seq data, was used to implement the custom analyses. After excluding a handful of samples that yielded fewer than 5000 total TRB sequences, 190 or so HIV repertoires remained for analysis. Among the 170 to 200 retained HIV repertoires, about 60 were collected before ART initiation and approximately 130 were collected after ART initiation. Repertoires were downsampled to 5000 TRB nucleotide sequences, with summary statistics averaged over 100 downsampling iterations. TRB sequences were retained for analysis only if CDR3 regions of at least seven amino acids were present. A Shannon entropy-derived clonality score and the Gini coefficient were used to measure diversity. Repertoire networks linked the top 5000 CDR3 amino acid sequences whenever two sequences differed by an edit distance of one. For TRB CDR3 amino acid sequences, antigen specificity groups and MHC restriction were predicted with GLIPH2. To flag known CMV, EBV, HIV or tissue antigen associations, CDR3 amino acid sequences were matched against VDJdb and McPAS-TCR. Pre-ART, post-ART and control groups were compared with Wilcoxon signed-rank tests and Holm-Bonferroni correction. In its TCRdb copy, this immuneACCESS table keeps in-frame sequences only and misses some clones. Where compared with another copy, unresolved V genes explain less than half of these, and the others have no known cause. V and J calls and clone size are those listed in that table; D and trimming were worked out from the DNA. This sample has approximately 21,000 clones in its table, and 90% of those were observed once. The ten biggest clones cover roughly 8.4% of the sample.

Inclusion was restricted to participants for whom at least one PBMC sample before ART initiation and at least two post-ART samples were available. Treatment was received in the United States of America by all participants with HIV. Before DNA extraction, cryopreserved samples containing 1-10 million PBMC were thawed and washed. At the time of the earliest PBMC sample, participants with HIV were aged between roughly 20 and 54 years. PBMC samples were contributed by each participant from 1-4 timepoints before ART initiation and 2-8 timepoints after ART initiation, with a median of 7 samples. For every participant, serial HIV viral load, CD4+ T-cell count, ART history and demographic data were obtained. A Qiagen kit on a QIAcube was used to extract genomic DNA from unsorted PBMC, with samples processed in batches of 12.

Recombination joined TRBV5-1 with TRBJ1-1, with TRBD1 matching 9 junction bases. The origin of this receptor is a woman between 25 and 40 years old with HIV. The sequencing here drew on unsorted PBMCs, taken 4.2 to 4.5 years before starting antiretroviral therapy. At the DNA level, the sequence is TGCGCCAGCAGTTATACAGGGGGCGGCACTGAAGCTTTCTTT. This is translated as CASSYTGGGTEAFF.